This TCR beta chain was recovered during a study of response to subunit inactivated influenza vaccine. In TCRdb, the RT-PCR reads were re-called with MiXCR into one record per CDR3 protein. The data show about 780,000 distinct CDR3 sequences, approximately 18% seen once. The germline V gene has CDR1 SGHRS and CDR2 YFSETQ. The CDR3 runs to 15 residues. Trimming took off 0 bases at V and 4 bases at J, with 11 bases between the two ends. Findings of the study overall: The authors proposed limited new T cell recruitment per seasonal influenza vaccination.

With regard to this clonotype: The antigen remains undetermined.

This receptor was taken from a middle-aged man who received an inactivated influenza vaccine. The material was PBMCs from blood, obtained roughly 5 days after vaccination. The chain employs TRBV5-1 and TRBJ1-5, with D maybe TRBD1 (5 bases). The CDR3, as DNA: TGCGCCAGCAGCTTGGATGGGGCGGCGAATCAGCCCCAGCATTTT. Translation: CASSLDGAANQPQHF.